The entry that follows covers one TCR beta chain sequence. No antigen is known for it. V shed 2 bases, J shed 2 bases, and the junction held 3 bases outside the gene matches. Germline V gene sequence: CDR1 MNHEY, CDR2 SVGAGI. The CDR3 has 15 amino acids. Generated by immunoSEQ multiplex PCR, the TCRdb table keeps only in-frame clones and is missing some. The sample comprises 60,000 to 100,000 clones, approximately 90% of which are singletons, and 5.5% to 9% rests with the top ten. The record originates from a study of T cell responses to AZD1222 COVID-19 vaccine. Study-level results: There were mostly white British donors and more females than males, and clonal diversity was possibly underestimated. Unmutated variant regions reportedly attract nearly half of all spike-specific TCRs. Only five to seven AZD1222 recipients tested seropositive at baseline. Vaccine-related CD4 TCRs covered spike, predominating at 160-218 and 743-854.

The genes are TRBV6-5 and TRBJ1-5; 7 bases are shared with TRBD1. The sequence came from an adult in good health. The sample in question was peripheral blood, obtained on day 0 of MenACWY control vaccination. The CDR3 reads CASSYRQGRNQPQHF. The CDR3 region has the DNA TGTGCCAGCAGTTACAGACAGGGTCGCAATCAGCCCCAGCATTTT.